The entry below describes one T cell receptor (beta chain). Its target is not known. The treatment: roughly 18 received Ad26.COV2.S at low or high dose, single or two shots; roughly 5 received placebo; per-sample allocation not given. The samples were gathered on day 63 after the first injection of vaccine or placebo. This sample is part of a study of Ad26.COV2.S vaccination and SARS-CoV-2 variants. Overall study: The COV1001 Ad26.COV2.S trial arm included the donor.

The CDR3 loop spans 13 amino acids. The germline CDR1 and CDR2 sequences are SGDLS and YYNGEE. V lost 4 bases, J lost 8 bases, and 15 bases lay in between. Study results and limitations: Vaccine recipients surpassed placebo recipients in spike-specific TCR breadth. The study found similar non-spike TCR breadth in vaccine and placebo recipients.

Only in-frame clones appear in the TCRdb table, and some are missing; sequencing was by immunoSEQ multiplex PCR. The data show around 450,000 clones, about 88% seen once. The source material was peripheral blood, sampled in a trial of Ad26.COV2.S vaccine versus placebo. The sequence was obtained from a person between 18 and 65 years old who received the Ad26.COV2.S COVID-19 vaccine or a placebo. The chain links TRBV9 to TRBJ1-2; maybe TRBD1 (6 bases). Here the CDR3 reads CASSIQQGRGYTF. CDR3 nucleotide sequence: TGTGCCAGCAGCATCCAACAGGGACGGGGCTACACCTTC. The full variable domain, completed using reference TRBV9 and TRBJ1-2, is DSGVTQTPKHLITATGQRVTLRCSPRSGDLSVYWYQQSLDQGLQFLIQYYNGEERAKGNILERFSAQQFPDLHSELNLSSLELGDSALYFCASSIQQGRGYTFGSGTRLTVV.